The rows below give T cell receptor beta chains drawn from one sample of a study of cytomegalovirus exposure and HLA in healthy donors. Profiling relied on immunoSEQ multiplex PCR, and the TCRdb table lists in-frame clones only, not all of them. Counted here are over 90,000 clones, around four fifths occurring once; the ten biggest clones make up 2% to 3%. The specimen was PBMCs. Receptor source: a man aged 35 to 55 in good health and CMV-seronegative. CDR3s include the opening cysteine and the closing phenylalanine or tryptophan. The D gene is left open where the match is weak. Rows give clone size only sometimes, using once, few, many, or a class for an expanded clone.

-	TRBV29-1	TRBJ2-1	-	TGCAGCGTTGATCTCAGCTCCTACAATGAGCAGTTCTTC	CSVDLSSYNEQFF
-	TRBV4-3	TRBJ2-3	-	TGCGCCAGCAGCCAATCCGGGGGGCCTAGCAGGGGCACAGATACGCAGTATTTT	CASSQSGGPSRGTDTQYF
TRBD1	TRBV18	TRBJ2-7	-	TGTGCCAGCTCACCAGGGGGACAGGGGGTCGAGCAGTACTTC	CASSPGGQGVEQYF
TRBD1	TRBV9	TRBJ2-7	-	TGTGCCAGCAGCGTGAGGACAGGGGTTTCCGAGCAGTACTTC	CASSVRTGVSEQYF
-	TRBV7-2	TRBJ2-3	-	TGTGCCAGCAGCTTAGCGCAGGGAGATACGCAGTATTTT	CASSLAQGDTQYF
-	TRBV6-5	TRBJ1-2	-	TGTGCCAGCTCGGATGGGGGGGGCTATGGCTACACCTTC	CASSDGGGYGYTF
-	TRBV5-4	TRBJ2-5	-	TGTGCCAGCAGCCTCCGGACAGACCAAGAGACCCAGTACTTC	CASSLRTDQETQYF
-	TRBV13	TRBJ2-5	-	TGTGCCAGCAGCCCGGGCCAAGGGGTAAAGACCCAGTACTTC	CASSPGQGVKTQYF
TRBD1	TRBV2	TRBJ1-5	-	TGTGCCAGCAGGGACCCACGGACAGGGGGCAATCAGCCCCAGCATTTT	CASRDPRTGGNQPQHF
TRBD1	TRBV5-1	TRBJ2-3	-	TGCGCCAGCAGCTCAGAAGGACAGGGAAACACAGATACGCAGTATTTT	CASSSEGQGNTDTQYF
TRBD1	TRBV5-1	TRBJ2-7	-	TGCGCCAGCAGCTTGTCAGAGACAGGGCTTAGAGTCCAGCAGTACTTC	CASSLSETGLRVQQYF
-	TRBV10-3	TRBJ2-7	-	TGTGCCACGACTGCCTCATACGAGCAGTACTTC	CATTASYEQYF
-	TRBV6-5	TRBJ1-5	-	TGTGCCAGCAGGCGTCGCCCAAATAGCAATCAGCCCCAGCATTTT	CASRRRPNSNQPQHF
-	TRBV5-4	TRBJ2-5	few	TGTGCCAGCAGCTTGGCTTTTCAAGAGACCCAGTACTTC	CASSLAFQETQYF
TRBD2	TRBV11-2	TRBJ2-3	-	TGTGCCAGCACTAGCGGGGGGGCATTAGATACGCAGTATTTT	CASTSGGALDTQYF
-	TRBV7-2	TRBJ1-6	few	TGTGCCAGCAGCCTTGGCGGGGGGCGAGACTCACCCCTCCACTTT	CASSLGGGRDSPLHF
TRBD2	TRBV30	TRBJ2-1	once	TGTGCCTGGAGTGCGGGGGGTATTAGCTCCTACAATGAGCAGTTCTTC	CAWSAGGISSYNEQFF
-	TRBV4-3	TRBJ2-3	-	TGCGCCAGCAGCCAAGGGGCGGGCCGCACAGATACGCAGTATTTT	CASSQGAGRTDTQYF
TRBD2	TRBV9	TRBJ2-4	-	TGTGCCAGCAGCGTTGGTAGCGGGGGGGGCCAAAACATTCAGTACTTC	CASSVGSGGGQNIQYF
TRBD1	TRBV5-1	TRBJ1-2	-	TGCGCCAGCAGCTTGGTTCGGGACAGGGAAACTAACTATGGCTACACCTTC	CASSLVRDRETNYGYTF
TRBD1	TRBV7-3	TRBJ1-1	-	TGTGCCAGCAGCTCCGGGACAGGCAACGAAGCTTTCTTT	CASSSGTGNEAFF
-	TRBV27	TRBJ1-1	-	TGTGCCAGCAGTACCCAGGGTTTTGTGGCTTTCTTT	CASSTQGFVAFF
TRBD2	TRBV5-1	TRBJ2-1	-	TGCGCCAGCAGCTTGGAGTGGCGGGGGGGCTGGAATGAGCAGTTCTTC	CASSLEWRGGWNEQFF
-	TRBV29-1	TRBJ2-3	-	TGCAGCGTTGCTAGGGGCGCAGATACGCAGTATTTT	CSVARGADTQYF
-	TRBV21-1	TRBJ2-7	-	TGTGCCAGCAGCAAAGCCGCACAGGGGGCCCACGAGCAGTACTTC	CASSKAAQGAHEQYF
TRBD1	TRBV9	TRBJ2-1	-	TGTGCCAGCAGCCCAGGCAGTGGGGGACAGGGGGACAATGAGCAGTTCTTC	CASSPGSGGQGDNEQFF
TRBD1	TRBV19	TRBJ1-1	-	TGTGCCAGTAGTCCCGGGACAGGGGCGCGTGAAGCTTTCTTT	CASSPGTGAREAFF
TRBD1	TRBV29-1	TRBJ1-2	few	TGCAGCGTTGAAACAGGGGCCAACTATGGCTACACCTTC	CSVETGANYGYTF
-	TRBV7-6	TRBJ2-3	-	TGTGCCAGCAGTCCAGGATACACAGATACGCAGTATTTT	CASSPGYTDTQYF
TRBD1	TRBV10-3	TRBJ2-2	-	TGTGCCATCAGTGAGTCCCTGGACAGGGGGCGATTCACCGGGGAGCTGTTTTTT	CAISESLDRGRFTGELFF
-	TRBV5-4	TRBJ1-6	-	TGTGCCAGCAGATTACAGGGTACGAGTTCACCCCTCCACTTT	CASRLQGTSSPLHF
TRBD1	TRBV6-1	TRBJ2-7	-	TGTGCCAGCAGTCTACCGACAGGGGGCTACTACGAGCAGTACTTC	CASSLPTGGYYEQYF
-	TRBV19	TRBJ1-1	-	TGTGCCAGTAGTAGGGGCACACGCAGGGAAGAGAACACTGAAGCTTTCTTT	CASSRGTRREENTEAFF
TRBD1	TRBV4-2	TRBJ1-2	-	TGTGCCAGCAGCCACGGACAGGGCGGGGGCAACTATGGCTACACCTTC	CASSHGQGGGNYGYTF
-	TRBV6-5	TRBJ1-4	-	TGTGCCAGCGGCGACAGCGCAACTAATGAAAAACTGTTTTTT	CASGDSATNEKLFF
-	TRBV11-2	TRBJ1-2	-	TGTGCCAGCAGCTTTGGGCGGACTGCTTATGGCTACACCTTC	CASSFGRTAYGYTF
-	TRBV23-1	TRBJ2-7	-	TGCGCCAGCAGTCAATTCCATACAGGGCTTGGTCGGTACGAGCAGTACTTC	CASSQFHTGLGRYEQYF
-	TRBV5-6	TRBJ1-4	few	TGTGCCAGCAGTTTCGGGGTCCCCAGTTGGGAAAAACTGTTTTTT	CASSFGVPSWEKLFF
TRBD1	TRBV7-9	TRBJ1-2	few	TGTGCCAGCAGCTACGAGGGACAGGTGTTATTCTATGGCTACACCTTC	CASSYEGQVLFYGYTF
-	TRBV7-9	TRBJ2-7	once	TGTGCCAGCAGCCCCGGGGGTGAGGGACCTCCGTCCTACGAGCAGTACTTC	CASSPGGEGPPSYEQYF
TRBD1	TRBV5-5	TRBJ2-7	-	TGTGCCAGCGCTCGGGGAACAGGGGCCGACGAGCAGTACTTC	CASARGTGADEQYF
-	TRBV9	TRBJ2-7	-	TGTGCCAGCAGCGTAACGGTTTCAGGGGAGCAGTACTTC	CASSVTVSGEQYF
-	TRBV12-5	TRBJ1-1	-	TGTGCTAGTGGTTCCCAGATGAACACTGAAGCTTTCTTT	CASGSQMNTEAFF
-	TRBV7-3	TRBJ2-1	-	TGTGCCAGCAGCGTGAGTAACTCCTACAATGAGCAGTTCTTC	CASSVSNSYNEQFF
-	TRBV5-1	TRBJ1-6	-	TGCGCCAGCAGCTTTTCAGGGAATAATTCACCCCTCCACTTT	CASSFSGNNSPLHF
-	TRBV7-8	TRBJ1-4	-	TGTGCCAGCAGCTTAGCGAATCAGGTTAATGAAAAACTGTTTTTT	CASSLANQVNEKLFF
-	TRBV2	TRBJ2-1	-	TGTGCCAGCAGTGCCGGGACACCCAGCTACAATGAGCAGTTCTTC	CASSAGTPSYNEQFF
-	TRBV6-1	TRBJ1-6	-	TGTGCCAGCAGTGCCAGGGCAGGGATTGGGAATTCACCCCTCCACTTT	CASSARAGIGNSPLHF
-	TRBV15	TRBJ2-2	-	TGTGCCACCAGCAGAGATCCGGGCAGGGGATCCACCACGGAGCTGTTTTTT	CATSRDPGRGSTTELFF
-	TRBV4-1	TRBJ2-7	-	TGCGCCAGCAGCCAAGATCAGTTCAGCTCCTACGAGCAGTACTTC	CASSQDQFSSYEQYF
-	TRBV2	TRBJ2-5	-	TGTGCCAGCAGACCAATTTCGGAGGAGACCCAGTACTTC	CASRPISEETQYF
-	TRBV19	TRBJ2-4	-	TGTGCCAGTACGACTAGGACCAGGGAAAGGAACATTCAGTACTTC	CASTTRTRERNIQYF
TRBD1	TRBV19	TRBJ1-1	-	TGTGCCAGTAGTATTCCCCGGAGCTTACAGGGGGGACCGGCTTTCTTT	CASSIPRSLQGGPAFF
TRBD2	TRBV6-5	TRBJ2-1	-	TGTGCCAGCAGTTCTAGCGGGGGACCCTACAATGAGCAGTTCTTC	CASSSSGGPYNEQFF